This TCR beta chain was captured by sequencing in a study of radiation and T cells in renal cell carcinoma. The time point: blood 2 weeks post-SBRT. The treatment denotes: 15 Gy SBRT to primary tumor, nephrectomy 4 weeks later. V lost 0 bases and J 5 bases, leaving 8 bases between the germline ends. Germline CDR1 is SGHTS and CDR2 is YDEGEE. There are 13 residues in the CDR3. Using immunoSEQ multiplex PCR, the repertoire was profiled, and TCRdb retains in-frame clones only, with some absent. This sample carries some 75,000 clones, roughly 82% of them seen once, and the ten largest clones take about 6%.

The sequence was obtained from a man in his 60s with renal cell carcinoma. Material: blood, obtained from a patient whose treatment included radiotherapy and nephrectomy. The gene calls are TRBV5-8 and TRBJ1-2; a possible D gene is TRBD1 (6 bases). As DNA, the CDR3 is TGTGCCAGCAGCTTGGCAGGGGTTTATGGCTACACCTTC. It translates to CASSLAGVYGYTF.